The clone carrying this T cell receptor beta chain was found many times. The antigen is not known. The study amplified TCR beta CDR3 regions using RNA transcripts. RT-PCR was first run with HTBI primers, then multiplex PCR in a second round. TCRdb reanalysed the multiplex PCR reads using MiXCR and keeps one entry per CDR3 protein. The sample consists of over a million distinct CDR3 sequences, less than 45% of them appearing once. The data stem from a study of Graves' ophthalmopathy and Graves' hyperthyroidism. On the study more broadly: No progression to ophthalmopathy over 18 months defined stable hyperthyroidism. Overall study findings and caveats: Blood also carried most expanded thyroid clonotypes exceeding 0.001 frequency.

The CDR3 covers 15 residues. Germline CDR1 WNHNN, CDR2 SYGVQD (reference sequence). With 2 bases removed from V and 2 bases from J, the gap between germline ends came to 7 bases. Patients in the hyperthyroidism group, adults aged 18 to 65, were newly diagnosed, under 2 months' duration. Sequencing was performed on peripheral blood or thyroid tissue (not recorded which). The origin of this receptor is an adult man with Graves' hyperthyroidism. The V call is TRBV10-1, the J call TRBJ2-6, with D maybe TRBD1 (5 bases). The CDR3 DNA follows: TGCGCCAGCAGTGAGGGCAGGGCTGGGGCCAACGTCCTGACTTTC. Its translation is CASSEGRAGANVLTF.